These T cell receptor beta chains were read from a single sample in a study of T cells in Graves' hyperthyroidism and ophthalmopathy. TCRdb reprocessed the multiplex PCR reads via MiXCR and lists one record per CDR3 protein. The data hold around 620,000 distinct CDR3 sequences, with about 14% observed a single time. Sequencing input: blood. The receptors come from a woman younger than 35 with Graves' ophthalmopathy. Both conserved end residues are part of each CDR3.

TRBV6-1,CASTRVANTGELFF
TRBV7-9,CASNQDSLGREQYF
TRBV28,CASSPPSGRAGTDTQYF
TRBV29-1,CSVEGDREGYEQYF
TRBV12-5,CASGLPTGGGSSYEQYF
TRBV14,CASSQDASAGGPTDTQYF
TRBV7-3,CASSLTASLANEQFF
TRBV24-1,CATSEADSFNYGYTF
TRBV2,CASGGLRLEQFF
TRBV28,CASREGSANYGYTF
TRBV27,CASKIRQANTEAFF
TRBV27,CASRLEQDRVDQPQHF
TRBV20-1,CSARPTRATYEQYF
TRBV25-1,CASSDSGQGYMVAFF
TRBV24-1,CATSGMSGRPNTNEQFF
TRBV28,CASTPRIGGDGANVLTF
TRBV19,CASSIEGTGMKDAGELFF
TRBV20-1,CSAAGPWTGELFF
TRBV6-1,CASSESGANQPQHF
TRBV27,CASSLGQGEGGYTF
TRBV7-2,CASSSRGWGNEKLFF
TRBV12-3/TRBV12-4,CASSPPTSGTPDTQYF
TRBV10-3,CAISGQGTDTQYF
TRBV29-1,CSVAVGAGVAGELFF
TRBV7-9,CASSPGTANSPLHF
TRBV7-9,CASSTRPGQGNTGELFF
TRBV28,CASSPPFTVGANTGELFF
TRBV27,CASSIGTVSLGGYTF
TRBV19,CASKKSPGNGGTEAFF
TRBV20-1,CSARQMNTEAFF
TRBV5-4,CASSLFASEADTQYF
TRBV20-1,CSAFPGLAGGQGEQFF